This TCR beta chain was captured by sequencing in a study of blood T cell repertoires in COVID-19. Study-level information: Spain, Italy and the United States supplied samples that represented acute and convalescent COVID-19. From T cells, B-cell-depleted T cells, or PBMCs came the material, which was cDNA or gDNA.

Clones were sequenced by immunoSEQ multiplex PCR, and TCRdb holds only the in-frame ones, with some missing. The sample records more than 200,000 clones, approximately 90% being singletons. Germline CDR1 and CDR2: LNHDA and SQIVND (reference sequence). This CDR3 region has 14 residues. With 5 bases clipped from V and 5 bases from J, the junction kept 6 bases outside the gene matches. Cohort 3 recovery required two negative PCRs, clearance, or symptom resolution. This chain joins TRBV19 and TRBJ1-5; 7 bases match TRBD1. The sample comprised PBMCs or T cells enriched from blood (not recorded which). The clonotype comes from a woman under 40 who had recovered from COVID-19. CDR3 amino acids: CASSQGGRDQPQHF. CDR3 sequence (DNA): TGTGCCAGTAGTCAGGGGGGACGGGATCAGCCCCAGCATTTT.